Listed below are T cell receptor beta chains from one sample, sequenced in a study of control samples from healthy donors and cancer patients. Clones were sequenced by immunoSEQ multiplex PCR, and TCRdb holds only the in-frame ones, with some missing. Of some 150,000 clones in the sample, roughly 95% are singletons; the top ten hold 1%. The sequenced sample consisted of blood. The receptors stem from a woman in her twenties or thirties in good health. CDR3s include the opening cysteine and the closing phenylalanine or tryptophan. Each record gives: clone size, J gene, V gene, D gene, CDR3 length, CDR3 protein, CDR3 DNA. The D gene is left open where the match is weak. Clone size is shown for a subset of rows, as once, few, many or a class of expanded clone.

>NA|TRBJ1-3|TRBV3-1/TRBV3-2|NA|16
CASSHRQSLSGNTIYF
TGTGCCAGCAGCCACCGACAGTCGCTCTCTGGAAACACCATATATTTT
>NA|TRBJ2-5|TRBV7-3|TRBD2|16
CASSLSGREVRETQYF
TGTGCCAGCAGCTTAAGTGGGAGGGAAGTAAGGGAGACCCAGTACTTC
>NA|TRBJ2-1|TRBV4-2|TRBD2|17
CASSFPKREDTLGEQFF
TGTGCCAGCAGCTTCCCAAAGCGGGAGGATACACTCGGGGAGCAGTTCTTC
>NA|TRBJ1-1|TRBV28|NA|18
CASSLLVGGRGENTEAFF
TGTGCCAGCAGTTTATTAGTGGGTGGAAGAGGGGAGAACACTGAAGCTTTCTTT
>NA|TRBJ1-4|TRBV19|NA|20
CASSIYLRGSGASTNEKLFF
TGTGCCAGTAGTATATACTTGCGGGGGTCAGGGGCGTCAACTAATGAAAAACTGTTTTTT
>NA|TRBJ2-3|TRBV19|NA|14
CASSRGRSTDTQYF
TGTGCCAGTAGTAGGGGGCGATCGACAGATACGCAGTATTTT
>once|TRBJ2-2|TRBV24-1|NA|14
CATSESGYTGELFF
TGTGCCACCAGTGAGTCAGGGTACACCGGGGAGCTGTTTTTT
>NA|TRBJ1-6|TRBV4-1|NA|16
CASSQRWDPGDSPLHF
TGCGCCAGCAGCCAAAGATGGGATCCCGGGGATTCACCCCTCCACTTT
>NA|TRBJ2-3|TRBV14|NA|15
CASSHSGLALDTQYF
TGTGCCAGCAGCCATTCGGGGCTAGCGCTAGATACGCAGTATTTT
>NA|TRBJ1-2|TRBV2|NA|15
CASLFPGGGSYGYTF
TGTGCCAGCCTCTTCCCCGGGGGGGGAAGCTATGGCTACACCTTC
>NA|TRBJ2-6|TRBV18|TRBD1|18
CASSGRTGPLGGANVLTF
TGTGCCAGCTCAGGAAGGACAGGCCCGTTGGGTGGGGCCAACGTCCTGACTTTC
>NA|TRBJ2-3|TRBV3-1/TRBV3-2|NA|15
CASSQDGTVTDTQYF
TGTGCCAGCAGCCAAGACGGGACCGTGACAGATACGCAGTATTTT
>NA|TRBJ1-1|TRBV5-6|NA|13
CASSLGRVAEAFF
TGTGCCAGCAGCTTGGGACGGGTCGCTGAAGCTTTCTTT
>NA|TRBJ2-7|TRBV4-1|NA|15
CASSHRQAPSYEQYF
TGCGCCAGCAGCCACCGACAGGCGCCGTCCTACGAGCAGTACTTC
>NA|TRBJ1-4|TRBV30|TRBD1|16
CAWTSGTGGRGEKLFF
TGTGCCTGGACTTCCGGGACAGGGGGCAGAGGTGAAAAACTGTTTTTT
>NA|TRBJ2-5|TRBV10-2|NA|14
CASSLLLGRETQYF
TGCGCCAGCAGCCTCTTGCTTGGGAGGGAGACCCAGTACTTC
>NA|TRBJ1-1|TRBV7-8|NA|16
CASSPYELSLNTEAFF
TGTGCCAGCAGCCCCTACGAACTTTCCCTGAACACTGAAGCTTTCTTT
>NA|TRBJ2-5|TRBV28|NA|12
CASSPLAETQYF
TGTGCCAGCAGCCCATTGGCAGAGACCCAGTACTTC
>NA|TRBJ1-6|TRBV5-4|NA|14
CASSRGGGNSPLHF
TGTGCCAGCAGTAGGGGGGGTGGAAATTCACCCCTCCACTTT
>NA|TRBJ1-5|TRBV24-1|TRBD1|17
CATSDSTGGGWSQPQHF
TGTGCCACCAGTGATTCGACAGGGGGCGGGTGGAGTCAGCCCCAGCATTTT
>NA|TRBJ2-1|TRBV28|TRBD1|16
CASRSGQGGHRTPKFF
TGTGCCAGCAGGTCGGGACAGGGGGGCCATCGAACACCCAAGTTCTTC
>NA|TRBJ1-5|TRBV5-6|TRBD1|17
CASSLGRTGYYNQPQHF
TGTGCCAGCAGCCTTGGCAGGACAGGGTATTACAATCAGCCCCAGCATTTT
>NA|TRBJ2-1|TRBV7-9|TRBD1|14
CASSLVAGGNEQFF
TGTGCCAGCAGCTTAGTTGCAGGGGGCAATGAGCAGTTCTTC
>NA|TRBJ2-7|TRBV30|TRBD1|14
CAWSTGTGMNEQYF
TGTGCCTGGAGCACCGGGACAGGTATGAACGAGCAGTACTTC
>NA|TRBJ2-1|TRBV4-2|NA|14
CASSQVSSFHEQFF
TGTGCCAGCAGCCAAGTTTCCTCCTTTCATGAGCAGTTCTTC